This is a list of T cell receptor beta chains from one sample in a study of CXCR4 blockade with PD-1 therapy in pancreatic cancer. Here immunoSEQ multiplex PCR was the method, and the copy in TCRdb shows in-frame clones only, minus some. This sample has 5,000 or so clones, with approximately 52% found just once. Sample: tumor tissue. The source of these receptors is a human donor with pancreatic ductal adenocarcinoma. The CDR3 runs from the conserved cysteine through the conserved F or W. A D gene is named only where the DNA matches it firmly. Clone size appears in some rows only: once, few, many, or a class for an expanded clone.

clone size,V gene,J gene,D gene,CDR3 protein,CDR3 DNA
NA,TRBV19,TRBJ1-1,TRBD1,CASSPDRGPYTEAFF,TGTGCCAGTAGTCCAGACAGGGGGCCCTACACTGAAGCTTTCTTT
few,TRBV6-8,TRBJ2-2,TRBD2,CASSLPYSGRANTGELFF,TGTGCCAGCAGTCTACCCTATAGCGGGAGGGCGAACACCGGGGAGCTGTTTTTT
NA,TRBV19,TRBJ2-7,TRBD1,CASSFGTGLYEQYF,TGTGCCAGTAGTTTCGGGACAGGGCTGTACGAGCAGTACTTC
NA,TRBV18,TRBJ1-4,NA,CASSTWGEKLFF,TGTGCCAGCTCCACCTGGGGCGAAAAACTGTTTTTT
NA,TRBV4-1,TRBJ2-1,TRBD2,CASSQGTSGWGYNEQFF,TGCGCCAGCAGCCAAGGCACTAGCGGATGGGGTTACAATGAGCAGTTCTTC
NA,TRBV29-1,TRBJ2-2,NA,CSAHGGSNTGELFF,TGCAGCGCCCATGGGGGATCTAACACCGGGGAGCTGTTTTTT
NA,TRBV30,TRBJ1-1,NA,CAWLKGNTEAFF,TGTGCCTGGCTCAAGGGGAACACTGAAGCTTTCTTT
few,TRBV7-7,TRBJ2-7,NA,CASSLALSVEEQYF,TGTGCCAGCAGCTTAGCGCTATCGGTGGAAGAGCAGTACTTC
NA,TRBV29-1,TRBJ1-1,NA,CSAGKGYAEAFF,TGCAGCGCCGGTAAGGGTTATGCTGAAGCTTTCTTT
once,TRBV11-3,TRBJ2-7,TRBD1,CASSFGRGQGSTEQYF,TGTGCCAGCAGCTTTGGCCGGGGACAGGGATCTACCGAGCAGTACTTC
NA,TRBV7-6,TRBJ2-1,NA,CASSLGYGNSYNEQFF,TGTGCCAGCAGCTTAGGCTATGGGAACTCCTACAATGAGCAGTTCTTC
NA,TRBV10-3,TRBJ2-5,TRBD1,CAISEGAGGGETQYF,TGTGCCATCAGTGAGGGGGCAGGGGGCGGAGAGACCCAGTACTTC
once,TRBV28,TRBJ2-7,TRBD1,CASSRQGAGSYEQYF,TGTGCCAGCAGTAGACAGGGGGCAGGGTCCTACGAGCAGTACTTC
few,TRBV30,TRBJ2-5,NA,CAWSVAVTTQYF,TGTGCCTGGAGTGTAGCCGTGACGACCCAGTACTTC
NA,TRBV14,TRBJ2-7,NA,CASSQVLRRIEQYF,TGTGCCAGCAGCCAAGTTTTGCGGAGAATTGAGCAGTACTTC
NA,TRBV15,TRBJ2-5,TRBD2,CATRYGASGAQETQYF,TGTGCCACCAGGTATGGGGCTAGCGGGGCCCAAGAGACCCAGTACTTC
NA,TRBV29-1,TRBJ1-1,NA,CSVVRMNTEAFF,TGCAGCGTTGTAAGGATGAACACTGAAGCTTTCTTT
few,TRBV11-3,TRBJ2-5,TRBD1,CASSTGQGNLLETQYF,TGTGCCAGCAGCACCGGACAGGGAAATCTTCTGGAGACCCAGTACTTC
NA,TRBV28,TRBJ2-3,NA,CASSRAASDTQYF,TGTGCCAGCAGCAGAGCGGCGTCAGATACGCAGTATTTT
few,TRBV18,TRBJ2-3,TRBD1,CASSPLDPGTGDTDTQYF,TGTGCCAGCTCACCACTGGACCCCGGGACAGGGGACACAGATACGCAGTATTTT
NA,TRBV19,TRBJ1-5,TRBD1,CASSTGGRQPQHF,TGTGCCAGTAGTACAGGGGGCCGTCAGCCCCAGCATTTT
NA,TRBV11-3,TRBJ2-7,NA,CASSSRTELNYEQYF,TGTGCCAGCAGCTCCAGGACAGAGCTTAATTACGAACAGTACTTC
few,TRBV6-1,TRBJ2-2,TRBD1,CASSEDGTGFAGELFF,TGTGCCAGCAGTGAAGACGGGACAGGGTTCGCCGGGGAGCTGTTTTTT
NA,TRBV30,TRBJ1-1,NA,CAWRSQMNTEAFF,TGTGCCTGGAGGAGCCAGATGAACACTGAAGCTTTCTTT
few,TRBV2,TRBJ1-6,TRBD1,CASAGGQYNSPLHF,TGTGCCAGCGCCGGGGGACAGTATAATTCACCCCTCCACTTT
NA,TRBV15,TRBJ1-2,NA,CATSVSPTGGGYTF,TGTGCCACCAGCGTTAGCCCCACCGGGGGTGGCTACACCTTC
NA,TRBV19,TRBJ1-2,TRBD1,CASNGQGAPNGGYTF,TGTGCCAGTAATGGACAGGGGGCCCCTAATGGTGGCTACACCTTC
NA,TRBV11-3,TRBJ2-1,NA,CASSSWSEQRYNEQFF,TGTGCCAGCAGCTCCTGGTCCGAACAGAGGTACAATGAGCAGTTCTTC
NA,TRBV15,TRBJ2-3,NA,CATSRQSAIATDTQYF,TGTGCCACCAGCAGACAGTCGGCAATTGCCACAGATACGCAGTATTTT
NA,TRBV19,TRBJ1-2,NA,CASSRNYGYTF,TGTGCCAGTAGCCGAAATTATGGCTACACCTTC
few,TRBV6-8,TRBJ2-1,TRBD2,CASSSDSTSGYLNEQFF,TGTGCCAGCAGTTCGGACTCGACTAGCGGCTACCTCAATGAGCAGTTCTTC
NA,TRBV29-1,TRBJ2-3,NA,CSVSTLDSGADTQYF,TGCAGCGTCTCCACGTTAGATTCGGGCGCAGATACGCAGTATTTT
NA,TRBV19,TRBJ1-4,TRBD1,CASSTGQGDGKLFF,TGTGCCAGTAGTACGGGACAGGGGGATGGAAAACTGTTTTTT
NA,TRBV1,TRBJ2-5,NA,CASSQGPVETQYF,TGCGCCAGCAGCCAAGGCCCAGTGGAGACCCAGTACTTC
few,TRBV6-8,TRBJ1-1,NA,CASSRYNTEAFF,TGTGCCAGCAGCCGATACAACACTGAAGCTTTCTTT
NA,TRBV7-4,TRBJ2-2,TRBD2,CASSLMVAGVPGELFF,TGTGCCAGCAGCTTAATGGTAGCGGGGGTACCCGGGGAGCTGTTTTTT
medium-sized,TRBV11-3,TRBJ2-1,TRBD2,CASSLLAGGYNEQFF,TGTGCCAGCAGCTTATTAGCGGGAGGGTACAATGAGCAGTTCTTC
NA,TRBV7-7,TRBJ2-3,NA,CASSPGWVFDTQYF,TGTGCCAGCAGCCCAGGGTGGGTCTTTGATACGCAGTATTTT
NA,TRBV18,TRBJ2-5,NA,CASSPPGIQETQYF,TGTGCCAGCTCACCCCCAGGGATCCAAGAGACCCAGTACTTC
NA,TRBV4-1,TRBJ2-7,TRBD2,CASSQFRGVRYEQYF,TGCGCCAGCAGCCAATTCCGGGGGGTACGCTACGAGCAGTACTTC
NA,TRBV19,TRBJ1-1,NA,CASSPSGLIGTEAFF,TGTGCCAGTAGTCCCTCGGGGCTGATTGGCACTGAAGCTTTCTTT
few,TRBV2,TRBJ2-4,NA,CASSETSKNIQYF,TGTGCCAGCAGTGAGACTAGCAAAAACATTCAGTACTTC
NA,TRBV6-1,TRBJ1-2,NA,CASSEVPGAADGYTF,TGTGCCAGCAGTGAAGTTCCAGGGGCGGCTGATGGCTACACCTTC
NA,TRBV14,TRBJ1-4,NA,CASSQDWGNEKLFF,TGTGCCAGCAGCCAAGATTGGGGGAATGAAAAACTGTTTTTT
NA,TRBV19,TRBJ2-3,NA,CASSISRSFPTDTQYF,TGTGCCAGTAGTATCAGTAGGTCCTTCCCTACAGATACGCAGTATTTT
NA,TRBV5-1,TRBJ2-2,TRBD2,CASKGLRSGGNTGELFF,TGCGCCAGCAAGGGGCTCCGCAGCGGGGGAAACACCGGGGAGCTGTTTTTT
NA,TRBV6-8,TRBJ2-7,NA,CASSYSNRAIYEQYF,TGTGCCAGCAGTTACTCTAACAGGGCGATCTACGAGCAGTACTTC
NA,TRBV25-1,TRBJ2-1,NA,CASSELGVPHNEQFF,TGTGCCAGCAGTGAGCTAGGGGTACCCCACAATGAGCAGTTCTTC
few,TRBV29-1,TRBJ2-1,NA,CSVGTRSNEQFF,TGCAGCGTTGGTACTAGAAGCAATGAGCAGTTCTTC